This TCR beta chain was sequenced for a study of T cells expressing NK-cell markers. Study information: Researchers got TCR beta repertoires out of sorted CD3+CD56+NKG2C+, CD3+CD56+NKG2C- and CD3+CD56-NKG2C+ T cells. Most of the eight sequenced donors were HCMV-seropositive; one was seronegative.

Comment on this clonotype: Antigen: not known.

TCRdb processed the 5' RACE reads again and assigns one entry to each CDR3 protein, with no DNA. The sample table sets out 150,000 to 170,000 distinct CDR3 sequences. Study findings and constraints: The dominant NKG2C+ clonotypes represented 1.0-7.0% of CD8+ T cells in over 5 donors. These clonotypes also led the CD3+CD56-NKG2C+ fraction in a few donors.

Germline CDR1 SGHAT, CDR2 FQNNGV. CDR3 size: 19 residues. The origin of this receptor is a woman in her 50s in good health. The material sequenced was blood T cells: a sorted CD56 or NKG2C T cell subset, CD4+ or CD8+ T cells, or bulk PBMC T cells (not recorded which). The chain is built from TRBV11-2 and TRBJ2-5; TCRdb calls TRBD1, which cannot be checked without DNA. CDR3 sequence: CASSFGGSGGVRDQETQYF. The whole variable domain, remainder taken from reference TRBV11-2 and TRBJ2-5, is EAGVAQSPRYKIIEKRQSVAFWCNPISGHATLYWYQQILGQGPKLLIQFQNNGVVDDSQLPKDRFSAERLKGVDSTLKIQPAKLEDSAVYLCASSFGGSGGVRDQETQYFGPGTRLLVL.